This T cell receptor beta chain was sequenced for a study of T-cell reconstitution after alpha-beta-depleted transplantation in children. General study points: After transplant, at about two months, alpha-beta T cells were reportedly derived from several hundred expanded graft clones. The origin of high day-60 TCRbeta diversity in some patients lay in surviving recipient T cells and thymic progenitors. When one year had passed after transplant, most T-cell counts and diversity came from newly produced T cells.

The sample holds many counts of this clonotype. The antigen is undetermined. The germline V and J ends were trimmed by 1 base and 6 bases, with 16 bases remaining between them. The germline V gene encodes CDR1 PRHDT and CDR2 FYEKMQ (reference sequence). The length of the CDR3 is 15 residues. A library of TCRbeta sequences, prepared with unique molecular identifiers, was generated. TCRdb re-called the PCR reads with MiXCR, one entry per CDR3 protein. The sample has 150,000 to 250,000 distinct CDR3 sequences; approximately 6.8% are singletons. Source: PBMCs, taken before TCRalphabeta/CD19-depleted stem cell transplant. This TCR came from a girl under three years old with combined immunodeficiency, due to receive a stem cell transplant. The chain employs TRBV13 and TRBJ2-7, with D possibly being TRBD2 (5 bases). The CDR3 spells CASSLDLGPGSEQYF. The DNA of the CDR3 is TGTGCCAGCAGCTTAGATCTAGGCCCGGGGTCCGAGCAGTACTTC.